This T cell receptor beta chain appears in the sequencing data of a study of T cell changes during pregnancy in multiple sclerosis (dated by TCRdb to between 2018 and 2021). Study-level background: Changes in the T cell repertoire over the course of pregnancy were examined in this study in women with multiple sclerosis.

Notes on this clone: Its cognate antigen has yet to be identified. No base quality information exists; no much larger clone differs at one position.

Library preparation used the immunoSEQ multiplex PCR assay. The table was pulled from immuneACCESS by TCRdb, which kept in-frame rearrangements only. Such tables lose some clones; where checked, under half of the loss comes from unresolved V genes, and the rest has no known cause. The sample includes about 68,000 clones, with about nine tenths observed a single time. The ten largest clones represent around 1.5% of the sample. Inclusive of the bounding cysteine and phenylalanine, the CDR3 is 13 residues long. The only DNA kept is the CDR3, 39 bases in frame from the first base. V lost 0 bases and J lost 4 bases; the stretch between them is 9 bases long. According to the germline V gene (reference sequence), CDR1 reads GTSNPN and CDR2 reads SVGIG.

Specimen: peripheral blood, collected in the third trimester of pregnancy. This TCR was sampled from a female donor with multiple sclerosis, enrolled in a pregnancy study. The chain is encoded by TRBV30 joined to TRBJ1-1; the D gene is perhaps TRBD1, on 6 matching bases. Here is the DNA: TGTGCCTGGAGTGTAGGGGGACCCACTGAAGCTTTCTTT. Translation gives CAWSVGGPTEAFF.